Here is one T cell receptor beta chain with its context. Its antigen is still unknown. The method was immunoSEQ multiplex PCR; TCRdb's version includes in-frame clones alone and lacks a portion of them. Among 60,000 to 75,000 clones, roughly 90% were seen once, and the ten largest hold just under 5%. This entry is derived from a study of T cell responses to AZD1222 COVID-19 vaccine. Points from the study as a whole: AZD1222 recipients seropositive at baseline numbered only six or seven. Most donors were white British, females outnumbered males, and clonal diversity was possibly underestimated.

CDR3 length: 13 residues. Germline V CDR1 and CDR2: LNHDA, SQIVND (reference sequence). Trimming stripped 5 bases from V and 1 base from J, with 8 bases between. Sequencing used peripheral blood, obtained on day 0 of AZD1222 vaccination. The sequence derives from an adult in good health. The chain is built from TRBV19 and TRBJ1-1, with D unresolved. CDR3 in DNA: TGTGCCAGTAGTCTCCGGGAGAACACTGAAGCTTTCTTT. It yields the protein CASSLRENTEAFF.